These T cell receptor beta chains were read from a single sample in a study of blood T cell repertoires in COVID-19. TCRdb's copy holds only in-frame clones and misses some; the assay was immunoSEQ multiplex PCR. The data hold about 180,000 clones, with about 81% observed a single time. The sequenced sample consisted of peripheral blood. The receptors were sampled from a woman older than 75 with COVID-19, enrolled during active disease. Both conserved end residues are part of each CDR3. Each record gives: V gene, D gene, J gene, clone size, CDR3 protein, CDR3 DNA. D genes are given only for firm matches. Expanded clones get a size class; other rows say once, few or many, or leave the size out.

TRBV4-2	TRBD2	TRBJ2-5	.	CASSQEQSAGGPAETQYF	TGTGCCAGCAGCCAAGAACAATCAGCGGGAGGGCCCGCGGAGACCCAGTACTTC
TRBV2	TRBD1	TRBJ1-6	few	CASRGTGDSSPLHF	TGTGCCAGCAGGGGCACAGGGGATAGTTCACCCCTCCACTTT
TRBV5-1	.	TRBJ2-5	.	CASSLELPPLHF	TGCGCCAGCAGCTTGGAGTTGCCGCCACTTCACTTC
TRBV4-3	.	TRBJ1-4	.	CASSQLTSTNEKLFF	TGCGCCAGCAGCCAATTAACATCAACTAATGAAAAACTGTTTTTT
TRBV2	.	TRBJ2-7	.	CASSEMGNYEQYF	TGTGCCAGCAGTGAAATGGGCAACTACGAGCAGTACTTC
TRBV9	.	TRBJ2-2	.	CASSVGGWELFF	TGTGCCAGCAGCGTAGGAGGATGGGAGCTGTTTTTT
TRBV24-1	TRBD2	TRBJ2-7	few	CATSLSGFGEQYF	TGTGCCACCAGCCTTAGCGGGTTTGGCGAGCAGTACTTC
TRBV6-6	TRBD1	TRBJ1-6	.	CASSSQDRGDNSPLHF	TGTGCCAGCAGTTCCCAGGACAGGGGAGACAATTCACCCCTCCACTTT
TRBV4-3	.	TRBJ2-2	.	CASSQESFTGELFF	TGCGCCAGCAGCCAAGAATCATTCACCGGGGAGCTGTTTTTT
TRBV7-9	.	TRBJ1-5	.	CASSFHISWESHAPQHF	TGTGCCAGCAGCTTCCACATTTCGTGGGAGTCCCATGCGCCCCAGCATTTT
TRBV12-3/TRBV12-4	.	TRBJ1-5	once	CASSLGAGQPQHF	TGTGCCAGCAGTTTGGGGGCCGGGCAGCCCCAGCATTTT
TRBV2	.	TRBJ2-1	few	CASSERLTGRNEQFF	TGTGCCAGCAGTGAGCGGTTGACGGGGAGAAATGAGCAGTTCTTC
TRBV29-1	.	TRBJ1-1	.	CSVIRSGLGSGNTEAFF	TGCAGCGTCATCCGGTCGGGGTTGGGCAGCGGGAACACTGAAGCTTTCTTT
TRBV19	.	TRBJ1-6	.	CASSYSNSPLHF	TGTGCCAGTAGTTATAGTAATTCACCCCTCCACTTT
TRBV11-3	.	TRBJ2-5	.	CASSLAEETQYF	TGTGCCAGCAGCTTGGCGGAAGAGACCCAGTACTTC
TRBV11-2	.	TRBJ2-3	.	CASSLAGGADTQYF	TGTGCCAGCAGCTTAGCAGGCGGGGCAGATACGCAGTATTTT
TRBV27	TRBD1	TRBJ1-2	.	CASSLSRGQGILDYGYTF	TGTGCCAGCAGTTTATCGCGGGGACAGGGCATCCTCGACTATGGCTACACCTTC
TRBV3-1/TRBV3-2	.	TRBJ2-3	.	CASRSVRGTQYF	TGTGCCAGCAGATCAGTGCGGGGTACGCAGTATTTT
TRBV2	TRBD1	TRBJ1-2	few	CASRYRGPGLYGYTF	TGTGCCAGCAGATACAGGGGGCCAGGACTCTATGGCTACACCTTC
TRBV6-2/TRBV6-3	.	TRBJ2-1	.	CASTPGFESNEQFF	TGTGCCAGCACCCCCGGGTTCGAATCCAATGAGCAGTTCTTC
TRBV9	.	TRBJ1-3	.	CASSVAPQGFPGNTIYF	TGTGCCAGCAGCGTAGCGCCCCAGGGGTTCCCTGGAAACACCATATATTTT
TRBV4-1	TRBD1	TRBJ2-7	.	CASSQDRTIGTDSYEQYF	TGCGCCAGCAGCCAAGATCGCACTATCGGGACAGACTCCTACGAGCAGTACTTC
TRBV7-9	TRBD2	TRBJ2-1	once	CASSLALADSYNEQFF	TGTGCCAGCAGCCTAGCTCTAGCGGACTCCTACAATGAGCAGTTCTTC
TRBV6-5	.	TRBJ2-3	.	CASSYLRRGSPF	TGTGCCAGCAGTTACTTGAGAAGAGGGAGTCCCTTT
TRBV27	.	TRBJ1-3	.	CASRGERDSGNTIYF	TGTGCCAGCAGGGGAGAGAGAGACTCTGGAAACACCATATATTTT
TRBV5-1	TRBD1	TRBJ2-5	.	CASSWTGQETQYF	TGCGCCAGCAGCTGGACAGGCCAAGAGACCCAGTACTTC
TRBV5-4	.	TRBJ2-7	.	CASSSEKGSRGGQYF	TGTGCCAGCAGCTCCGAAAAAGGCTCCCGTGGCGGGCAGTACTTC
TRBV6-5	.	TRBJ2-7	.	CASTNTGKGYEQYF	TGTGCCAGTACGAATACGGGAAAAGGCTACGAGCAGTACTTC
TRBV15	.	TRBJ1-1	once	CATSREQGRTEAFF	TGTGCCACCAGCAGAGAACAGGGAAGGACTGAAGCTTTCTTT
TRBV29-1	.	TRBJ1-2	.	CSVVSSGDYGYTF	TGCAGCGTTGTTTCCTCCGGGGACTATGGCTACACCTTC
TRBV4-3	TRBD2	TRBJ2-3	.	CASSQGPGRGGAQDTQYF	TGCGCCAGCAGCCAAGGCCCCGGTCGCGGGGGGGCTCAAGATACGCAGTATTTT
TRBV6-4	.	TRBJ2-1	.	CASSVEQDPYNEQFF	TGTGCCAGCAGTGTAGAACAGGACCCGTACAATGAGCAGTTCTTC
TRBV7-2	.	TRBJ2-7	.	CASSIAQNSYEQYF	TGTGCCAGCAGCATAGCCCAGAACTCCTACGAGCAGTACTTC
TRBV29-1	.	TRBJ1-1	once	CSVALGGTEAFF	TGCAGCGTTGCCCTGGGGGGCACTGAAGCTTTCTTT
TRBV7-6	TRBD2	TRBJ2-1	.	CASSATGTLAGRSYNEQFF	TGTGCCAGCAGCGCCACGGGAACGTTAGCGGGACGCTCCTACAATGAGCAGTTCTTC
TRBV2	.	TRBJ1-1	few	CASSEFSPLTRTEAFF	TGTGCCAGCAGTGAATTTTCCCCACTCACGAGGACTGAAGCTTTCTTT
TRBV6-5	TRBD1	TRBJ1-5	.	CASDRGLSNQPQHF	TGTGCCAGCGACAGGGGGCTGAGCAATCAGCCCCAGCATTTT
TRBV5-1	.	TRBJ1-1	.	CASSLLPLQGFGEAFF	TGCGCCAGCAGCTTGTTACCCTTACAGGGATTTGGGGAAGCTTTCTTT
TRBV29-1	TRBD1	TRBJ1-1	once	CSGDRGGTEAFF	TGCAGCGGGGACAGGGGGGGCACTGAAGCTTTCTTT
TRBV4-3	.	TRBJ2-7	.	CASSQDLVGDNEQYF	TGCGCCAGCAGCCAAGATCTCGTAGGGGACAACGAGCAGTACTTC
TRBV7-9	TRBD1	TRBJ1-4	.	CASSSWDRSNEKLFF	TGTGCCAGCAGCTCCTGGGACAGGTCTAATGAAAAACTGTTTTTT
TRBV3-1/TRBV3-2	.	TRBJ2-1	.	CASSQGAAYNEQFF	TGTGCCAGCAGCCAAGGCGCTGCCTACAATGAGCAGTTCTTC
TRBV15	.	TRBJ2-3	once	CATSRGGRWTYSTDTQYF	TGTGCCACCAGCAGAGGTGGGCGATGGACTTACTCCACAGATACGCAGTATTTT
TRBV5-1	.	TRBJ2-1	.	CASSLLADNEQFF	TGCGCCAGCAGCTTGTTAGCGGACAATGAGCAGTTCTTC
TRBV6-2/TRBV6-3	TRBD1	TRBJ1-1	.	CASSYARTGDSEAFF	TGTGCCAGCAGTTACGCCCGGACAGGGGACAGTGAAGCTTTCTTT
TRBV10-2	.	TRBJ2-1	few	CASRAGLGYNEQFF	TGCGCCAGCAGGGCGGGATTAGGCTACAATGAGCAGTTCTTC
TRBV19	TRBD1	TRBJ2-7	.	CASSNLGDRGTYEQYF	TGTGCCAGTAGTAATTTAGGGGACAGGGGTACCTACGAGCAGTACTTC
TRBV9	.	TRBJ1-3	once	CASSATGNSGNTIYF	TGTGCCAGCAGCGCAACAGGGAACTCTGGAAACACCATATATTTT
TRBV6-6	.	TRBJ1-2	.	CASSPPGGADYNYGYTF	TGTGCCAGCAGTCCCCCGGGGGGCGCCGATTATAACTATGGCTACACCTTC
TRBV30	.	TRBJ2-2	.	CAWSDSGELFF	TGTGCCTGGAGTGACTCCGGGGAGCTGTTTTTT
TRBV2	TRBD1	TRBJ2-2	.	CASSVDRGLLNTGELFF	TGTGCCAGCAGTGTGGACAGGGGGCTTTTGAACACCGGGGAGCTGTTTTTT